This TCR beta chain derives from a study of T cell responses to AZD1222 COVID-19 vaccine (dated by TCRdb to the early 2020s). In terms of the full investigation: TCR sequencing was performed for 230 to 250 trial participants, of whom about 200 were given two doses of AZD1222 and around 25 were given two doses of MenACWY control vaccine. Trial participants were enrolled by age into 18-55, 56-69 and 70-plus year subgroups, with roughly 160, 29 and 62 TCR-sequenced participants respectively.

In the paper's terms, the time point label means: about 28 days (+/-7) after the second vaccine dose. Per the publication, the treatment or condition label means: meningococcal conjugate vaccine given as trial control. The vaccinee samples were drawn from two UK trials, COV001 and COV002, one of which was a single-blind randomized controlled phase 2/3 trial testing AZD1222 (ChAdOx1 nCoV-19) in healthy adults. Trial participant PBMC samples were collected at day 0 and day 28 after the second dose for TCRbeta chain sequencing. The paper as a whole reports these results and caveats: Nearly half of unique spike-specific TCRs reportedly recognized epitopes outside regions mutated in the B.1.351 and B.1.1.7 variants. Vaccine-associated CD4 TCRs spanned the whole spike protein, with dominant responses in regions 160-218 and 743-854. Because no day 14 peak-response samples were available, repertoires were characterized only after the peak T cell response. Most participants were white British and females outnumbered males, and the authors suggested that clonal diversity may have been underestimated. Only six or seven AZD1222 recipients were SARS-CoV-2 seropositive at baseline, limiting conclusions about previously exposed vaccinees. After two AZD1222 doses, both the breadth and the depth of spike-specific TCRs were significantly higher than at day 0 and than in MenACWY recipients. In the small 56-69-year group, the increase in depth fell short of significance, most likely because of low power.

In regard to this clone: Its antigen specificity is not known. Base qualities are missing; no much larger clone stands one base away.

The CDR3 regions of human TCRbeta chains were subjected to immunosequencing. As for the authors' bioinformatics: TCRs in the repertoires were compared against a reference library of SARS-CoV-2-specific TCRs that had been generated with the MIRA antigen-specificity platform. Breadth was defined as the fraction of unique TCRs that were SARS-CoV-2-associated, and depth was defined as the fraction of total T cells that were SARS-CoV-2-associated. Using the MIRA data, each spike-specific TCR was mapped to the spike region that the TCR reacts to and placed in a CD4 or CD8 class. Log10-transformed breadth and depth values were compared by one-way ANOVA with Sidak's multiple comparisons tests. In TCRdb, the immuneACCESS table is reduced to in-frame sequences with V and J assigned. These tables do not hold every clone; where another copy was compared, an unresolved V gene accounts for under half, and the others remain unexplained. The D gene and trimming were derived from the DNA, and the V and J assignments and clone size from that table. Here the sample has around 200,000 clones; over 80% occur a single time. Roughly 1% of the sample is taken by the ten largest.

The sequenced sample was peripheral blood, obtained 28 days after the second dose of the MenACWY control vaccine. This TCR was sampled from an adult who received the MenACWY meningococcal vaccine as a control.

The DNA reads as follows: TGTGCCAGCAGTTTTGGACAGAACACTGAAGCTTTCTTT. Its coded protein is CASSFGQNTEAFF. The rearranged chain carries TRBV6-2 or TRBV6-3 and TRBJ1-1; TRBD1 is perhaps the D gene, given 5 matching bases. From the cysteine up to the phenylalanine, the CDR3 has a length of 13 residues. Only the CDR3 part of the read is kept: 39 bases, read in frame from the first base. V gives up 4 bases and J gives up 1 base, and the segment between their germline ends measures 7 bases. The germline V gene sets CDR1 to MNHEY and CDR2 to SVGEGT.